These 16 T cell receptor beta chains were all obtained from the same sample, sequenced in a study of a mutant IDH1 vaccine in newly diagnosed glioma. Some clones are missing from TCRdb's copy, which holds only in-frame ones; the method was immunoSEQ multiplex PCR. The table has some 48,000 clones, about 82% seen once. Time point: week 35, safety follow-up. Vaccinated patients received 300 ug of mutant IDH1 20-mer peptide per dose, with topical imiquimod. These receptors lack a known antigen. The source was PBMCs, collected from a glioma patient whose treatment included an IDH1 peptide vaccine. These receptors all stem from a man aged 40-55 years with glioma.

V is TRBV10-2 and J is TRBJ2-5; 7 nucleotides align to TRBD1. Losses at the gene ends were 7 bases for V and 4 bases for J; bases not matched to a gene: 12. The CDR3 is made up of 15 amino acids. The germline V gene has CDR1 WSHSY and CDR2 SAAADI. CDR3 bases: TGCGCCAGCAAACCCCGAGACAGGGCAGGAGAGACCCAGTACTTC. This encodes CASKPRDRAGETQYF.

The V gene is TRBV5-6, the J gene TRBJ2-3; maybe TRBD2 (7 bases). Germline values: CDR1 SGHDT, CDR2 YYEEEE. Trimming stripped 1 base from V and 2 bases from J, with 20 bases between. The CDR3 spans 18 residues. In nucleotides, the CDR3 is TGTGCCAGCAGCTTGCCAGAGGGGGGGACCTGGGTCACAGATACGCAGTATTTT. The encoded protein is CASSLPEGGTWVTDTQYF. Based on the CDR3 plus reference TRBV5-6 and TRBJ2-3, the full variable domain is DAGVTQSPTHLIKTRGQQVTLRCSPKSGHDTVSWYQQALGQGPQFIFQYYEEEERQRGNFPDRFSGHQFPNYSSELNVNALLLGDSALYLCASSLPEGGTWVTDTQYFGPGTRLTVL.

This chain uses TRBV15 with TRBJ2-3; no firm D call. The CDR3 length is 16 residues. The germline CDR1 and CDR2 sequences are LNHNV and YYDKDF (reference sequence). Trimming removed 0 bases at V and 0 bases at J, with 10 bases between. CDR3 in DNA: TGTGCCACCAGCAGAGATCCCCTAGACAGCACAGATACGCAGTATTTT. Protein product: CATSRDPLDSTDTQYF.

The chain joins TRBV28 to TRBJ2-5; 7 positions match TRBD1. V lost 6 bases, J lost 3 bases, and 4 bases stayed unmatched. The CDR3 spans 13 residues. The germline V gene has CDR1 MDHEN and CDR2 SYDVKM. In nucleotides, the CDR3 is TGTGCCAGCAGCTCGGGACAGAAAGAGACCCAGTACTTC. This encodes CASSSGQKETQYF.

The chain is built from TRBV11-2 and TRBJ1-1; a weak D match, TRBD1 (6 bases). Germline values: CDR1 SGHAT, CDR2 FQNNGV. V dropped 6 bases and J dropped 0 bases, with 14 bases sitting between them. The CDR3 totals 15 residues. In nucleotides, the CDR3 is TGTGCCAGCAGACAGGACAGAATCATGAACACTGAAGCTTTCTTT. Protein sequence: CASRQDRIMNTEAFF.

The V and J genes are TRBV5-1 and TRBJ2-7, with TRBD1 matching 9 bases. V lost 4 bases and J lost 3; bases outside the gene matches: 8. Germline V lookup: CDR1 SGHRS, CDR2 YFSETQ. This CDR3 has 15 amino acids. CDR3 bases: TGCGCCAGCAGCCAGGGACAGGGTGCTGTCTACGAGCAGTACTTC. As protein: CASSQGQGAVYEQYF.

The chain is built from TRBV11-2 and TRBJ1-2; TRBD1 might be the D (6 bases). The V and J ends lost 4 bases and 7 bases respectively, with 7 bases between them. Germline V lookup: CDR1 SGHAT, CDR2 FQNNGV. The CDR3 spans 11 residues. In DNA, the CDR3 is TGTGCCAGCAGCTCCAGGGGTGGCTACACCTTC. Its protein is CASSSRGGYTF.

This CDR3 reads CASAFGAGGGDTQYF. As DNA, the CDR3 is TGTGCCAGCGCCTTTGGAGCGGGAGGAGGTGATACGCAGTATTTT. The chain has TRBV7-8 and TRBJ2-3, with 9 bases matching TRBD2. Looked up from germline, CDR1 is SGHVS and CDR2 is FQNEAQ. Unmatched junction bases numbered 12, after V lost 8 bases and J lost 6 bases. This CDR3 spans 15 amino acids.

This clone was observed a few times. The chain uses TRBV14 and TRBJ2-2; D is unresolved. Trimming removed 0 bases from V and 1 base from J, with 9 bases in between. This CDR3 is built from 16 residues. Per germline, CDR1 SGHDN and CDR2 FVKESK. The chain's CDR3 is CASSQDFLVNTGELFF. CDR3 DNA: TGTGCCAGCAGCCAAGATTTCCTCGTGAACACCGGGGAGCTGTTTTTT. The whole variable domain, filled in from reference TRBV14 and TRBJ2-2, reads EAGVTQFPSHSVIEKGQTVTLRCDPISGHDNLYWYRRVMGKEIKFLLHFVKESKQDESGMPNNRFLAERTGGTYSTLKVQPAELEDSGVYFCASSQDFLVNTGELFFGEGSRLTVL.

J is TRBJ1-3 and V is TRBV19; 9 bases map to TRBD1. CDR3 length: 17 residues. After removal of 5 bases from V and 0 bases from J, the junction contained 8 bases not matched to a gene. Germline-derived CDR1 and CDR2 are LNHDA and SQIVND (reference sequence). The CDR3, as DNA: TGTGCCAGTAGTCCCGGACAGGGGACGAGCTCTGGAAACACCATATATTTT. This sequence encodes CASSPGQGTSSGNTIYF.

This clone was seen only once. The chain links TRBV11-2 to TRBJ2-1, with D unclear. Germline loops: CDR1 SGHAT, CDR2 FQNNGV. This CDR3 spans 14 amino acids. V was shortened by 4 bases and J by 3 bases, with 10 bases between the two germline ends. CDR3: CASSSQRIYNEQFF. The CDR3 nucleotides are TGTGCCAGCAGCTCCCAACGGATCTACAATGAGCAGTTCTTC.

The chain combines TRBV10-2 with TRBJ2-1; 11 bases agree with TRBD2. Trimming cost V 2 bases and J 1 base; bases outside gene matches: 1. CDR3 length: 16 amino acids. Germline V CDR1 and CDR2: WSHSY, SAAADI. In nucleotides, the CDR3 is TGCGCCAGCAGTGAGACTAGCGGGGGATCCTACAATGAGCAGTTCTTC. Encoded protein: CASSETSGGSYNEQFF.

This rearrangement joins TRBV14 to TRBJ2-1; D is undetermined. V lost 0 bases to trimming and J lost 10 bases, with 13 bases between them. The CDR3 has 14 amino acids. Looked up from germline, CDR1 is SGHDN and CDR2 is FVKESK. This chain's CDR3 is CASSQEVRSREQFF. In DNA form, the CDR3 reads TGTGCCAGCAGCCAAGAGGTCCGTTCACGGGAGCAGTTCTTC.

V gene TRBV19 combines with J gene TRBJ1-2; 8 nucleotides agree with TRBD1. Losses at the gene ends were 7 bases for V and 7 bases for J; bases not matched to a gene: 8. Per germline, CDR1 LNHDA and CDR2 SQIVND (reference sequence). This CDR3 contains 13 residues. The CDR3 sequence: CASTRQGSVGYTF. DNA for the CDR3: TGTGCCAGTACCAGACAGGGGTCGGTTGGCTACACCTTC. The full variable domain, with the rest looked up from reference TRBV19 and TRBJ1-2, is DGGITQSPKYLFRKEGQNVTLSCEQNLNHDAMYWYRQDPGQGLRLIYYSQIVNDFQKGDIAEGYSVSREKKESFPLTVTSAQKNPTAFYLCASTRQGSVGYTFGSGTRLTVV.

This clone showed up just once. The rearrangement links TRBV2 to TRBJ2-2; the match to TRBD2 covers 9 bases. V was clipped by 7 bases and J by 7 bases; unmatched bases: 10. The germline CDR1 and CDR2 sequences are SNHLY and FYNNEI. This CDR3 is built from 15 residues. The CDR3 nucleotides read TGTGCCAGCACCTTAGCGGGAGTTGTGGGCGGGGAGCTGTTTTTT. Amino acids: CASTLAGVVGGELFF.

The chain couples TRBV19 to TRBJ2-5, with TRBD2 matching over 7 bases. V lost 3 bases to trimming and J lost 3 bases; unmatched junction nucleotides: 1. The germline V gene has CDR1 LNHDA and CDR2 SQIVND (reference sequence). CDR3 length: 13 amino acids. The CDR3 region is CASSIGGEETQYF. As DNA, the CDR3 is TGTGCCAGTAGTATTGGGGGGGAAGAGACCCAGTACTTC. Using reference TRBV19 and TRBJ2-5 for the parts outside the CDR3, the full variable domain is DGGITQSPKYLFRKEGQNVTLSCEQNLNHDAMYWYRQDPGQGLRLIYYSQIVNDFQKGDIAEGYSVSREKKESFPLTVTSAQKNPTAFYLCASSIGGEETQYFGPGTRLLVL.